This T cell receptor (beta chain) appears in the sequencing data of a study of beta chain features in type 1 diabetes. Study observations and caveats: Because the template was cDNA, high-expressing cells might be over-represented. When VDJ junctions were examined, type 1 diabetes patients showed fewer insertions and more deletions.

Comment on this clone: What it recognizes is unknown.

This CDR3 contains 17 residues. V was pared by 1 base and J by 0 bases, with 15 bases between. Germline assignment: CDR1 SGHAT and CDR2 FQNNGV. Since all of the isolated RNA was reverse transcribed, expressed TCRB transcripts were what got sequenced. Produced via immunoSEQ multiplex PCR; TCRdb's table is partial and in-frame only. This table has 250,000 to 400,000 clones, less than 15% appearing once. The chain joins TRBV11-2 to TRBJ1-2, with unresolved D. The specimen was central memory CD4+ T cells from blood. The clonotype originates from a young man in good health. CDR3 region: CASSLGSRIVTNYGYTF. CDR3 in DNA: TGTGCCAGCAGCTTAGGTAGTAGAATCGTGACTAACTATGGCTACACCTTC.